This T cell receptor beta chain was observed in a study of blood T cell repertoires in COVID-19. V lost 10 bases and J 5 bases, leaving 30 bases between the germline ends. The length of the CDR3 is 18 residues. The germline gives CDR1 SGHNT, CDR2 YENEEA. Repertoires were generated with immunoSEQ multiplex PCR, while TCRdb's copy carries only in-frame clones and drops some. The sample shows some 300,000 clones, around 90% of them seen only once. Material: peripheral blood. This chain joins TRBV11-3 and TRBJ1-5; a weak D match, TRBD1 (5 bases). This TCR derives from a woman in her forties or fifties with COVID-19, enrolled during active disease. The CDR3 DNA follows: TGTGCCAAAACAAACGACTCCCCCGCAGGGTGTAGGGATCAGCCCCAGCATTTT. This encodes CAKTNDSPAGCRDQPQHF.